This T cell receptor (beta chain) was found in a study of T cells after yellow fever vaccination. At the level of the study: Each low-cell-number fraction was prepared by means of SMART-Seq v4 Ultra Low Input. Study results and limitations: Post-booster repertoires contained most primary-vaccination clones again (roughly 96% CD4, over 70% CD8). CD4 and CD8 compartments shared a small share of clonotypes, likely from convergent recombination.

This clonotype was recorded a few times. Its antigen is still unknown. A 5'RACE template-switching step, the method used to make TCR cDNA, added a universal primer site and UMIs. TCRdb processed the 5' RACE reads anew with MiXCR; each CDR3 protein has one entry. The sample includes 300,000 to 350,000 distinct CDR3 sequences, around a tenth of them seen just once. This CDR3 has 15 residues. Germline trimming cut 6 bases from V and 3 bases from J; bases unmatched to any gene: 12. CDR1 is SQVTM, CDR2 ANQGSEA, per germline. The chain carries TRBV29-1 and TRBJ2-7; TRBD1 matches at 9 bases. This TCR derives from a man aged 18 to 30 who received the YFV17D yellow fever vaccine. This sample comprised CD4+ T cells sorted from PBMCs, obtained 45 days after the yellow fever booster vaccination. The CDR3 DNA is TGCAGCGTCACTTGGAGGACAGGGGCGGACTACGAGCAGTACTTC. This translates into CSVTWRTGADYEQYF.